The 26 T cell receptor beta chains below all came from one sample that was sequenced in a study of cytomegalovirus exposure and HLA in healthy donors. Use of 60 Vbeta and 13 Jbeta primers characterized the PCR. Method: immunoSEQ multiplex PCR; TCRdb's copy keeps in-frame clones and lacks some. In the table there are 150,000 to 200,000 clones, 70% to 80% of which are singletons. Sequences were obtained from PBMCs. The receptors here all came from a man younger than 45 in good health and CMV-seronegative.

This rearrangement joins TRBV29-1 to TRBJ2-1; 8 positions match TRBD1. CDR3 length equals 13 residues. Per germline, CDR1 SQVTM and CDR2 ANQGSEA. V lost 3 bases, J lost 6 bases, and 4 bases stayed unmatched. The DNA for the CDR3 is TGCAGCGTTGACAAACAGGGGGTCAATGAGCAGTTCTTC. Its protein product is CSVDKQGVNEQFF.

This clone was seen more than once but under ten times. This sequence joins TRBV19 and TRBJ2-6; the match to TRBD1 covers 9 bases. The CDR3 totals 17 residues. V lost 7 bases to trimming and J lost 0 bases; unmatched junction nucleotides: 7. CDR1 LNHDA and CDR2 SQIVND come from the germline V gene (reference sequence). The CDR3, as DNA: TGTGCCAGTATCGGGAGGACAGGGGCCTCTGGGGCCAACGTCCTGACTTTC. Its translation: CASIGRTGASGANVLTF.

Only one count was recorded for this clone. The chain couples TRBV6-1 to TRBJ1-2, with 7 bases aligning to TRBD1. This CDR3 is 13 amino acids long. CDR1 MNHNS and CDR2 SASEGT come from the germline V gene. Losses at the gene ends were 7 bases for V and 2 bases for J; bases not matched to a gene: 4. CDR3 in DNA: TGTGCCAGCAACCCGACAGGGAACTATGGCTACACCTTC. Its protein product is CASNPTGNYGYTF.

The chain recombines TRBV18 with TRBJ1-4; TRBD1 is a possible D gene (5 bases). There are 13 residues in the CDR3. With 8 bases removed from V and 8 bases from J, the gap between germline ends came to 15 bases. Germline lookup yields CDR1 KGHSH and CDR2 LQKENI. DNA of the CDR3: TGTGCCAGCACCGGGACTGATGGGGAAAAACTGTTTTTT. Amino acid sequence: CASTGTDGEKLFF.

The chain joins TRBV7-2 to TRBJ1-2, with TRBD1 identical over 12 bases. This CDR3 is built from 18 residues. Looked up from germline, CDR1 is SGHTA and CDR2 is FQGNSA. V lost 4 bases and J lost 7; bases outside the gene matches: 16. The CDR3 reads CASSSPGQGATREGGYTF. The DNA of the CDR3 is TGTGCCAGCAGCTCTCCGGGACAGGGGGCCACCCGGGAGGGTGGCTACACCTTC.

The gene calls are TRBV6-6 and TRBJ1-1; the D gene is possibly TRBD1 (5 bases). The CDR3 runs to 14 residues. Germline V gene sequence: CDR1 MNHNY, CDR2 SVGAGI (reference sequence). Trimming took 11 bases from V and 5 from J, leaving 21 bases between them. Written as DNA, the CDR3 is TGTGCCCACAGCATGGCACAGGCGGGGACTGAAGCTTTCTTT. Translating gives CAHSMAQAGTEAFF.

This chain joins TRBV5-1 and TRBJ1-4; D is ambiguous. Germline loops: CDR1 SGHRS, CDR2 YFSETQ. The CDR3 is 13 amino acids. V lost 0 bases and J lost 12, with 12 bases in between. The CDR3 DNA reads as TGCGCCAGCAGCTTGGAAGGACCGCGGGAACTGTTTTTT. This codes for CASSLEGPRELFF.

The gene calls are TRBV5-4 and TRBJ2-7; TRBD2 agrees at 14 bases. Unmatched junction bases numbered 8, after V lost 7 bases and J lost 2 bases. Germline CDR1 and CDR2: SGHNT and YYREEE (reference sequence). The CDR3 has 16 amino acids. CDR3 loop: CASQGTSGSGPYEQYF. The CDR3 region has the DNA TGTGCCAGCCAGGGGACTAGCGGGAGCGGGCCCTACGAGCAGTACTTC.

The chain recombines TRBV5-1 with TRBJ1-1; D is perhaps TRBD1 (6 bases). The germline CDR1 and CDR2 sequences are SGHRS and YFSETQ. Trimming removed 4 bases from V and 1 base from J, with 14 bases in between. This CDR3 spans 15 amino acids. CDR3 in DNA: TGCGCCAGCAGCCCCGGACAGAAAACGAACACTGAAGCTTTCTTT. Translated, it gives CASSPGQKTNTEAFF. The whole variable domain, filled in from reference TRBV5-1 and TRBJ1-1, reads KAGVTQTPRYLIKTRGQQVTLSCSPISGHRSVSWYQQTPGQGLQFLFEYFSETQRNKGNFPGRFSGRQFSNSRSEMNVSTLELGDSALYLCASSPGQKTNTEAFFGQGTRLTVV.

V usage is TRBV5-1 and J usage is TRBJ2-2; D gene unclear. The CDR3 spans 12 residues. The V and J ends lost 3 bases and 6 bases respectively, with 6 bases between them. From germline, CDR1 is SGHRS and CDR2 YFSETQ. The DNA for the CDR3 is TGCGCCAGCAGCTCTCCGGCCGGGGAGCTGTTTTTT. It specifies CASSSPAGELFF.

The chain recombines TRBV2 with TRBJ1-2; tentatively, D is TRBD1 (6 bases). Trimming pared 1 base from V and 4 bases from J, leaving 10 bases between. This CDR3 has 14 residues. Germline lookup yields CDR1 SNHLY and CDR2 FYNNEI. The CDR3 DNA is TGTGCCAGCAGTGAAGTAGGGGGTAGCTATGGCTACACCTTC. Translation gives CASSEVGGSYGYTF.

This chain links TRBV28 with TRBJ1-3, with D possibly TRBD1 on 6 matching bases. This CDR3 has 18 amino acids. V lost 2 bases and J 4 bases, leaving 21 bases between the germline ends. CDR1 and CDR2 (germline): MDHEN, SYDVKM. DNA for the CDR3: TGTGCCAGCAGTTTAAGTGATGGGACATGGGTTTTAGGAAACACCATATATTTT. Its protein is CASSLSDGTWVLGNTIYF.

The chain is built from TRBV5-4 and TRBJ2-2, with TRBD1 matching over 8 bases. V lost 2 bases to trimming and J lost 6 bases; unmatched junction nucleotides: 3. This CDR3 spans 14 amino acids. Germline values: CDR1 SGHNT, CDR2 YYREEE (reference sequence). The CDR3 here is CASSFSGQAGELFF. The DNA for the CDR3 is TGTGCCAGCAGCTTCTCGGGACAGGCCGGGGAGCTGTTTTTT.

The chain joins TRBV6-1 to TRBJ2-7; 9 nucleotides agree with TRBD2. This CDR3 region has 12 residues. Germline CDR1 reads MNHNS; CDR2 reads SASEGT. The junction had 2 bases not matched to a gene; V was cut back by 8 bases and J by 3 bases. The CDR3 DNA follows: TGTGCCAGCCTAGCGGGACTCTACGAGCAGTACTTC. This translates into CASLAGLYEQYF.

In its sample, this clone was seen a few times. This rearrangement joins TRBV4-2 to TRBJ1-2; D is ambiguous. The CDR3 is 15 amino acids. Germline lookup yields CDR1 LGHNA and CDR2 YNFKEQ. V lost 1 base and J 4 bases, leaving 13 bases between the germline ends. The CDR3 sequence is CASSQGMGGLYGYTF. The CDR3 DNA reads TGTGCCAGCAGCCAAGGGATGGGCGGACTCTATGGCTACACCTTC.

The table lists this clone with a few counts. This rearrangement joins TRBV18 to TRBJ1-2, with TRBD1 identical over 7 bases. This CDR3 has 14 residues. Germline V lookup: CDR1 KGHSH, CDR2 LQKENI. The J segment lost 2 bases and the V segment lost 0 bases, leaving 0 bases of the junction unmatched. CDR3 nucleotides: TGTGCCAGCTCACCACCGGGACAGAACTATGGCTACACCTTC. As protein: CASSPPGQNYGYTF.

The genes are TRBV5-5 and TRBJ2-7; weak D call: TRBD1 (6 bases). This CDR3 is 13 amino acids long. Per the germline V gene, CDR1 is SGHKS and CDR2 is YYEKEE (reference sequence). The germline V and J ends were trimmed by 3 bases and 4 bases, with 11 bases remaining between them. CDR3 coding DNA: TGTGCCAGCAGCTACAGGGTTACTTACGAGCAGTACTTC. Its protein is CASSYRVTYEQYF.

The rearrangement joins TRBV28 to TRBJ2-1; 7 bases align to TRBD1. The CDR3 sequence is 14 residues long. V was pared by 7 bases and J by 5 bases, with 8 bases of the junction left unmatched. In germline, CDR1 is MDHEN, CDR2 SYDVKM. The CDR3 here is CASKQGEIDNEQFF. For the CDR3, the DNA is TGTGCCAGCAAGCAGGGGGAGATCGACAATGAGCAGTTCTTC.

The V gene is TRBV7-8, the J gene TRBJ2-1; 13 bases align to TRBD2. Per germline, CDR1 SGHVS and CDR2 FQNEAQ. This CDR3 has 16 residues. V dropped 3 bases and J dropped 9; count of bases not matched to a gene: 8. CDR3 nucleotide sequence: TGTGCCAGCAGCTTCCTGACTAGCGGGAGGTTAGGTGAGCAGTTCTTC. Protein product: CASSFLTSGRLGEQFF.

The CDR3 loop is CASSGGQAFSGNTIYF. The CDR3 DNA follows: TGCGCCAGCAGCGGAGGACAGGCCTTCTCTGGAAACACCATATATTTT. The chain uses TRBV5-1 and TRBJ1-3, with 7 bases aligning to TRBD1. Germline CDR1 reads SGHRS; CDR2 reads YFSETQ. The CDR3 is 16 residues long. V lost 4 bases to trimming and J lost 0 bases; unmatched junction nucleotides: 7.

The rearrangement joins TRBV9 to TRBJ2-3; no definite D call. The V end lost 0 bases, the J end lost 4 bases, and 9 bases lay between the germline ends. Germline V CDR1 and CDR2: SGDLS, YYNGEE. The CDR3 contains 14 residues. The DNA of the CDR3 is TGTGCCAGCAGCGTAGAATGGTCGGCAGATACGCAGTATTTT. As protein: CASSVEWSADTQYF.

V is TRBV5-1 and J is TRBJ2-2; TRBD2 is a possible D gene (6 bases). CDR3 length: 15 amino acids. Trimming took 1 base from V and 6 from J, leaving 13 bases between them. Germline CDR1 and CDR2: SGHRS and YFSETQ. In nucleotides, the CDR3 is TGCGCCAGCAGCTTGCGGATCGGGAGTGCCGGGGAGCTGTTTTTT. This sequence encodes CASSLRIGSAGELFF.

The chain recombines TRBV30 with TRBJ1-4, with 8 bases fitting TRBD1. The CDR3 is 14 residues long. The V and J ends lost 4 bases and 5 bases, in that order; junction bases with no gene match: 6. CDR1 GTSNPN and CDR2 SVGIG come from the germline V gene (reference sequence). This CDR3 is CAWTDRGRNEKLFF. The CDR3 DNA is TGTGCCTGGACCGACAGGGGAAGGAATGAAAAACTGTTTTTT.

This clone was detected once. The chain combines TRBV2 with TRBJ2-3; D gene ambiguous. Germline CDR1 is SNHLY and CDR2 is FYNNEI. This CDR3 contains 11 residues. V was shortened by 6 bases and J by 6 bases, with 7 bases between the two germline ends. The DNA for the CDR3 is TGTGCCAGCAGGACATGGGATACGCAGTATTTT. This sequence encodes CASRTWDTQYF.

CDR3: CASSLGQGAAGNTIYF. For the CDR3, the DNA is TGTGCCAGCAGCTTAGGACAGGGGGCGGCCGGAAACACCATATATTTT. The chain is built from TRBV5-6 and TRBJ1-3; TRBD1 matches 11 bases. CDR1 is SGHDT, CDR2 YYEEEE, per germline. This CDR3 contains 16 residues. The V gene end was trimmed by 2 bases and the J gene end by 4 bases; junction bases not matched to a gene: 5.

The rearrangement joins TRBV7-9 to TRBJ2-2; 9 positions match TRBD1. The length of the CDR3 is 18 residues. V lost 0 bases, J lost 2 bases, and 7 bases stayed unmatched. CDR1 is SEHNR and CDR2 is FQNEAQ in the germline V gene (reference sequence). The CDR3 here is CASSLARSTGGNTGELFF. The DNA of the CDR3 is TGTGCCAGCAGCTTAGCGAGGTCGACAGGGGGAAACACCGGGGAGCTGTTTTTT. The whole variable domain, filled in from reference TRBV7-9 and TRBJ2-2, reads DTGVSQNPRHKITKRGQNVTFRCDPISEHNRLYWYRQTLGQGPEFLTYFQNEAQLEKSRLLSDRFSAERPKGSFSTLEIQRTEQGDSAMYLCASSLARSTGGNTGELFFGEGSRLTVL.